Listed below are T cell receptor beta chains from one sample, sequenced in a study of CXCR3-negative and CXCR3-positive naive CD8 T cells. TCRdb re-called the 5' RACE reads, yielding one record per CDR3 amino acid sequence without DNA. This sample's table has under 60,000 distinct CDR3 sequences. Material: naive CXCR3+ CD8+ T cells from blood. The receptors stem from a human donor in good health. Some clones in this sample may be carry-over from other donors' samples. CDR3s include the opening cysteine and the closing phenylalanine or tryptophan.

j_call | v_call | cdr3_aa
TRBJ2-5 | TRBV11-1 | CASRGALQETQYF
TRBJ2-3 | TRBV7-6 | CASTPRGGHLDTQYF
TRBJ2-1 | TRBV6-4 | CASSPQGDSYNEQFF
TRBJ2-7 | TRBV7-9 | CASSLVAQGYEQYF
TRBJ2-5 | TRBV5-4 | CASSRLASETQYF
TRBJ1-1 | TRBV29-1 | CSVEVQGTEAFF
TRBJ1-2 | TRBV3-1 | CASSRGTGTNYGYTF
TRBJ1-1 | TRBV19 | CASRSVLEWNTEAFF
TRBJ2-1 | TRBV7-9 | CASNSLRGRYNEQFF
TRBJ2-7 | TRBV7-9 | CASTSTGYLYEQYF
TRBJ2-3 | TRBV21-1 | CASRAIRDRAWGDTQYF
TRBJ2-3 | TRBV29-1 | CSAGVPGQGGDTQYF
TRBJ2-1 | TRBV20-1 | CSARDLLGRLSNEQFF
TRBJ1-5 | TRBV4-3 | CASRQEHEAYQPQHF
TRBJ2-6 | TRBV28 | CASNNGDNVLTF
TRBJ2-5 | TRBV12-3/TRBV12-4 | CASIYGGFQETQYF
TRBJ2-7 | TRBV6-1 | CASSEGQGHYEQYF
TRBJ2-7 | TRBV4-1 | CASSQGRQGWDEQYF
TRBJ2-1 | TRBV12-3/TRBV12-4 | CASSFWLNEQFF
TRBJ1-1 | TRBV29-1 | CSARTGREAFF
TRBJ2-1 | TRBV14 | CASSQDVANEQFF
TRBJ2-7 | TRBV13 | CASSLGAGRTYEQYF
TRBJ2-3 | TRBV11-3 | CASSQGPRSTDTQYF
TRBJ2-1 | TRBV13 | CASSLSRYNEQFF
TRBJ2-1 | TRBV6-5 | CASNGGSPNNEQFF
TRBJ2-2 | TRBV7-2 | CASSSRTVNTGELFF
TRBJ1-4 | TRBV28 | CASSPRLSGPSEKLFF
TRBJ1-2 | TRBV9 | CASSVSSGAYGYTF
TRBJ2-7 | TRBV11-1 | CASSLFLSPYEQYF
TRBJ2-1 | TRBV7-6 | CASSLGGLAGGNEQFF
TRBJ2-5 | TRBV4-2 | CASSQTGGAETQYF
TRBJ1-6 | TRBV7-2 | CASHPAGYGNSPLHF
TRBJ2-1 | TRBV7-9 | CASRGTAEREQFF
TRBJ2-1 | TRBV19 | CASSIGNEQFF
TRBJ1-6 | TRBV6-2/TRBV6-3 | CASTPLEAATPLHF
TRBJ2-2 | TRBV29-1 | CSVPGTSWNTGELFF
TRBJ2-3 | TRBV28 | CASSFYRRGDTQYF
TRBJ2-1 | TRBV14 | CASSQDRSITYNEQFF
TRBJ2-5 | TRBV11-3 | CASSFGDGETQYF
TRBJ1-1 | TRBV18 | CASSQPPPGLNTEAFF
TRBJ2-5 | TRBV5-5 | CASSFVTGTVKETQYF
TRBJ1-5 | TRBV6-2/TRBV6-3 | CATERDPENQPQHF
TRBJ2-7 | TRBV6-2/TRBV6-3 | CASSSWGQSVGGYEQYF
TRBJ2-7 | TRBV7-9 | CASDGAGQRNEQYF
TRBJ1-5 | TRBV10-3 | CAISEGTTTNQPQHF
TRBJ2-7 | TRBV6-2/TRBV6-3 | CASSYSTSAYEQYF
TRBJ1-3 | TRBV28 | CASSLFEVISGNTIYF
TRBJ2-7 | TRBV20-1 | CSATGTLEVEQYF
TRBJ1-1 | TRBV9 | CASSDTPNTEAFF
TRBJ2-1 | TRBV20-1 | CSASPDGTVLYNEQFF
TRBJ2-1 | TRBV6-5 | CARSPGTEYNEQFF
TRBJ2-1 | TRBV3-1 | CASSQGGVAGEQFF
TRBJ1-1 | TRBV7-9 | CASSFSTGNTEAFF
TRBJ2-2 | TRBV29-1 | CSVGRGDTGELFF
TRBJ1-1 | TRBV20-1 | CSARGTPGEAFF
TRBJ2-1 | TRBV6-5 | CASSPNSGAFYNEQFF
TRBJ2-1 | TRBV11-2 | CASSLIGGEYNEQFF
TRBJ2-7 | TRBV20-1 | CSASWDGAPCEQYF
TRBJ2-5 | TRBV4-3 | CASSQTFLTKETQYF
TRBJ2-3 | TRBV5-1 | CASTSKDRGRETQYF